Listed here are 27 T cell receptor beta chains from one sample, sequenced in a study of follicular helper T cells after annual influenza vaccination. Time point meaning: 2014-2015 season, 7 days after vaccination. This table comes from immunoSEQ multiplex PCR, and its TCRdb copy is limited to in-frame clones, with some not included. The repertoire consists of approximately 9,500 clones, with about 80% occurring once and the leading ten covering around 0.8%. Specimen: CXCR5- memory CD4+ T cells sorted from blood, collected 7 days after influenza vaccination. The receptors originated from an adult who received the influenza vaccine.

CDR3 protein: CASKKGGLAEAFF. In DNA form, the CDR3 reads TGTGCCAGCAAAAAAGGGGGTTTGGCTGAAGCTTTCTTT. V gene TRBV13 combines with J gene TRBJ1-1, with D perhaps TRBD1 (6 bases). Between the trimmed V and J ends, which lost 7 bases and 6 bases, there was a span of 15 bases. The CDR3 is 13 residues long. Per the germline V gene, CDR1 is PRHDT and CDR2 is FYEKMQ (reference sequence).

The chain has TRBV18 and TRBJ2-7; 11 bases agree with TRBD2. Germline V gives CDR1 KGHSH, CDR2 LQKENI. The CDR3 covers 15 residues. Losses at the gene ends were 0 bases for V and 2 bases for J; bases not matched to a gene: 0. CDR3 residues: CASSPPGLAAYEQYF. CDR3 in DNA: TGTGCCAGCTCACCACCGGGACTAGCGGCCTACGAGCAGTACTTC.

The chain uses TRBV30 and TRBJ2-1; TRBD1 is a possible D gene (5 bases). The CDR3 loop spans 11 amino acids. Per germline, CDR1 GTSNPN and CDR2 SVGIG (reference sequence). Trimming took off 0 bases at V and 14 bases at J, with 11 bases between the two ends. The chain's CDR3 is CAWSVQGDEFF. The CDR3 DNA sequence: TGTGCCTGGAGTGTACAAGGGGATGAGTTCTTC. Supplemented by reference TRBV30 and TRBJ2-1, the full variable domain reads SQTIHQWPATLVQPVGSPLSLECTVEGTSNPNLYWYRQAAGRGLQLLFYSVGIGQISSEVPQNLSASRPQDRQFILSSKKLLLSDSGFYLCAWSVQGDEFFGPGTRLTVL.

This clone was observed once. This sequence joins TRBV10-2 and TRBJ2-3; D is possibly TRBD1 (6 bases). Trimming shortened V by 3 bases and J by 2 bases, and 12 bases separated the two germline ends. CDR3 length: 15 amino acids. In germline, CDR1 is WSHSY, CDR2 SAAADI. Here the CDR3 reads CASSDWGHLTDTQYF. CDR3 DNA: TGCGCCAGCAGTGATTGGGGACACCTCACAGATACGCAGTATTTT.

The rearrangement links TRBV19 to TRBJ2-1; D is undetermined. The CDR3 is 12 residues long. Germline assignment: CDR1 LNHDA and CDR2 SQIVND (reference sequence). The germline V and J ends were trimmed by 6 bases and 8 bases, with 11 bases remaining between them. CDR3 nucleotide sequence: TGTGCCAGTAGCCTCACCCGGGATGAGCAGTTCTTC. It encodes CASSLTRDEQFF.

The chain carries TRBV7-2 and TRBJ2-3; D uncertain. The CDR3 length is 12 residues. With 1 base removed from V and 6 bases from J, the gap between germline ends came to 5 bases. Germline V gene lookup returns CDR1 SGHTA and CDR2 FQGNSA. CDR3 sequence reads: CASSLGWDTQYF. The DNA for the CDR3 is TGTGCCAGCAGCTTAGGGTGGGATACGCAGTATTTT.

CDR3 DNA sequence: TGTGCCAGTCAACGGGCGGGGAACACCGGGGAGCTGTTTTTT. The encoded protein is CASQRAGNTGELFF. The V gene is TRBV19, the J gene TRBJ2-2, with D possibly matching TRBD2 (5 bases). Germline V gene sequence: CDR1 LNHDA, CDR2 SQIVND (reference sequence). Trimming shortened V by 8 bases and J by 1 base, and 11 bases separated the two germline ends. CDR3 length: 14 residues.

The rearrangement joins TRBV5-1 to TRBJ2-7; the D gene is possibly TRBD1 (6 bases). Germline V CDR1 and CDR2: SGHRS, YFSETQ. This CDR3 is built from 14 residues. V lost 3 bases, J lost 3 bases, and 13 bases lay in between. The CDR3 sequence is CASSSRDNNYEQYF. CDR3 sequence (DNA): TGCGCCAGCAGCTCCCGGGACAACAACTACGAGCAGTACTTC.

This clone was observed a few times. This chain connects TRBV5-1 to TRBJ1-6; 7 positions agree with TRBD1. Germline CDR1 SGHRS, CDR2 YFSETQ. The CDR3 consists of 15 residues. Trimming at V came to 4 bases and at J to 8 bases, leaving 9 bases not matched to a gene. The CDR3 sequence: CASSPGQARHSPLHF. The CDR3 DNA reads as TGCGCCAGCAGCCCAGGACAGGCCAGGCATTCACCCCTCCACTTT.

This clone was recorded a few times. A junction end diverges from the germline sequence, so it may reflect a read error. This CDR3 reads CASRSGRRTYF. The CDR3 nucleotides read TGTGCCAGCAGATCAGGGAGGAGAACTTATTTT. The V gene is TRBV28, the J gene TRBJ1-4, with a tentative D call TRBD1 (5 bases). From germline, CDR1 is MDHEN and CDR2 SYDVKM. The CDR3 consists of 11 residues.

The chain carries TRBV27 and TRBJ2-7, with TRBD2 identical over 7 bases. The germline CDR1 and CDR2 sequences are MNHEY and SMNVEV (reference sequence). The CDR3 consists of 14 residues. The V and J ends lost 4 bases and 4 bases, in that order; junction bases with no gene match: 7. The CDR3 DNA is TGTGCCAGCAGTTCGAGGCTAGCGGCATACGAGCAGTACTTC. This sequence encodes CASSSRLAAYEQYF.

This chain uses TRBV5-1 with TRBJ1-1, with a weak D call TRBD1 (6 bases). The CDR3 covers 13 residues. CDR1 is SGHRS, CDR2 YFSETQ, per germline. V was cut by 7 bases and J by 0 bases, with 10 bases left in between. The CDR3 loop is CASWAGVNTEAFF. DNA of the CDR3: TGCGCCAGCTGGGCAGGGGTGAACACTGAAGCTTTCTTT.

This chain uses TRBV10-2 with TRBJ2-1; TRBD1 or TRBD2 may be the D gene (5 bases each). Trimming removed 4 bases at V and 5 bases at J, with 12 bases between. Germline CDR1 WSHSY, CDR2 SAAADI. The CDR3 is 14 amino acids. CDR3 sequence (DNA): TGCGCCAGCAGTGTGCGACGGGACCACAATGAGCAGTTCTTC. As protein: CASSVRRDHNEQFF.

The chain is built from TRBV28 and TRBJ2-6, with 8 bases aligning to TRBD1. In germline, CDR1 is MDHEN, CDR2 SYDVKM. Trimming cost V 6 bases and J 3 bases; bases outside gene matches: 7. This CDR3 has 16 residues. CDR3 sequence (DNA): TGTGCCAGCAGAGTTACAGGGGGGATTGGGGCCAACGTCCTGACTTTC. Residues: CASRVTGGIGANVLTF.

The V gene is TRBV30, the J gene TRBJ2-7; 9 nucleotides line up with TRBD1. The CDR3 contains 16 residues. From germline, CDR1 is GTSNPN and CDR2 SVGIG (reference sequence). V was pared by 3 bases and J by 2 bases, with 11 bases of the junction left unmatched. In DNA form, the CDR3 reads TGTGCCTGGAGACTTATGCTGGGACAGGGCCCCTACGAGCAGTACTTC. Its protein product is CAWRLMLGQGPYEQYF.

V and J are TRBV5-1 and TRBJ2-2, with a weak D call TRBD1 (6 bases). The germline V gene encodes CDR1 SGHRS and CDR2 YFSETQ. Between the trimmed V and J ends, which lost 2 bases and 0 bases, there was a span of 11 bases. This CDR3 has 16 residues. Here the CDR3 reads CASSLSGTPNTGELFF. The DNA of the CDR3 is TGCGCCAGCAGCTTAAGTGGGACACCGAACACCGGGGAGCTGTTTTTT. Combining the CDR3 with reference TRBV5-1 and TRBJ2-2 gives the whole variable domain KAGVTQTPRYLIKTRGQQVTLSCSPISGHRSVSWYQQTPGQGLQFLFEYFSETQRNKGNFPGRFSGRQFSNSRSEMNVSTLELGDSALYLCASSLSGTPNTGELFFGEGSRLTVL.

J is TRBJ1-1 and V is TRBV7-2, with TRBD1 identical over 7 bases. Trimming at V came to 5 bases and at J to 1 base, leaving 7 bases not matched to a gene. Germline-derived CDR1 and CDR2 are SGHTA and FQGNSA. This CDR3 spans 15 amino acids. CDR3 region: CASSLQGVANTEAFF. CDR3 nucleotides: TGTGCCAGCAGCCTCCAGGGGGTAGCGAACACTGAAGCTTTCTTT.

This clone was observed a single time. The gene calls are TRBV7-3 and TRBJ2-3; D perhaps matches TRBD2 (6 bases). Germline CDR1 reads SGHTA; CDR2 reads FQGTGA. Trimming removed 5 bases at V and 4 bases at J, with 25 bases between. CDR3 length: 18 amino acids. CDR3 sequence: CASSLQTSGTLQADTQYF. DNA for the CDR3: TGTGCCAGCAGCCTCCAAACATCCGGGACTTTACAGGCAGATACGCAGTATTTT.

The chain carries TRBV2 and TRBJ2-3; unclear D gene. Germline lookup yields CDR1 SNHLY and CDR2 FYNNEI. The CDR3 is 12 amino acids. V lost 8 bases and J 6 bases, leaving 12 bases between the germline ends. The CDR3 DNA reads as TGTGCCAGCCGGCCCCTGGATGATACGCAGTATTTT. As protein: CASRPLDDTQYF.

This chain links TRBV18 with TRBJ2-2, with 7 bases that match TRBD2. Germline V gene lookup returns CDR1 KGHSH and CDR2 LQKENI. The length of the CDR3 is 16 residues. V gave up 3 bases and J gave up 4 bases; unmatched junction bases: 8. The CDR3 region is CASSPTGLTSTGELFF. CDR3 DNA sequence: TGTGCCAGCTCACCCACGGGACTAACGAGCACCGGGGAGCTGTTTTTT.

This clone has more than one count but fewer than ten. The CDR3 DNA follows: TGTGCCTGGAGTGGGTTAAGTGGCTACACCTTC. Protein product: CAWSGLSGYTF. The chain recombines TRBV30 with TRBJ1-2; no reliable D call. Trimming stripped 1 base from V and 7 bases from J, with 7 bases between. Germline CDR1 reads GTSNPN; CDR2 reads SVGIG (reference sequence). This CDR3 region has 11 residues.

This clone was detected only once. J is TRBJ2-5 and V is TRBV7-3; D remains unclear. This CDR3 contains 16 residues. V lost 0 bases to trimming and J lost 5 bases, with 16 bases between them. Germline V gene data show CDR1 as SGHTA and CDR2 as FQGTGA. This CDR3 is CASSLTGAGDRETQYF. The CDR3 bases are TGTGCCAGCAGCTTAACGGGCGCTGGGGATCGGGAGACCCAGTACTTC.

CDR3 amino acids: CASSLVRGGGETQYF. CDR3 in DNA: TGCGCCAGCAGCTTGGTACGGGGGGGAGGAGAGACCCAGTACTTC. This sequence joins TRBV5-1 and TRBJ2-5; the match to TRBD2 covers 8 bases. The junction had 5 bases not matched to a gene; V was cut back by 0 bases and J by 4 bases. This CDR3 has 15 amino acids. Germline-derived CDR1 and CDR2 are SGHRS and YFSETQ.

This clone showed up just a few times. This chain joins TRBV9 and TRBJ2-6; D gene uncertain. CDR1 and CDR2 (germline): SGDLS, YYNGEE. The CDR3 is 15 residues long. With 0 bases removed from V and 0 bases from J, the gap between germline ends came to 4 bases. The CDR3 loop is CASSVASSGANVLTF. CDR3 bases: TGTGCCAGCAGCGTAGCTTCCTCTGGGGCCAACGTCCTGACTTTC.

The chain joins TRBV5-4 to TRBJ2-5; 14 positions match TRBD2. Germline V gives CDR1 SGHNT, CDR2 YYREEE (reference sequence). Trimming removed 5 bases from V and 5 bases from J; junction bases left unmatched: 5. This CDR3 region has 15 residues. CDR3 DNA sequence: TGTGCCAGCAGTCGGACTAGCGGGGGGCGGGAGACCCAGTACTTC. As protein: CASSRTSGGRETQYF.

The chain couples TRBV18 to TRBJ2-7, with 9 bases matching TRBD1. The germline V gene has CDR1 KGHSH and CDR2 LQKENI. V dropped 2 bases and J dropped 2; count of bases not matched to a gene: 10. The CDR3 spans 17 residues. The CDR3 spells CASSPIVTGQGTYEQYF. CDR3 bases: TGTGCCAGCTCACCAATAGTCACGGGACAGGGAACCTACGAGCAGTACTTC.

The rearrangement links TRBV12-5 to TRBJ2-1, with D unresolved. CDR1 is LGHNT and CDR2 is FRNRAP in the germline V gene. Trimming shortened V by 5 bases and J by 11 bases, and 16 bases separated the two germline ends. The CDR3 spans 13 residues. The DNA of the CDR3 is TGTGCTAGTGGTCTCCAAGTGGACGCTAAGCAGTTCTTC. It specifies CASGLQVDAKQFF.